One and the same sample provided the 15 T cell receptor beta chains below, sequenced in a study of Graves' ophthalmopathy and Graves' hyperthyroidism. RNA transcripts served as template for amplifying TCR beta CDR3 sequences. RT-PCR was first run with HTBI primers, then multiplex PCR in a second round. TCRdb redid the calling of the multiplex PCR reads with MiXCR, one entry per CDR3 protein. The sample carries about 1.1 million distinct CDR3 sequences, 35% to 45% recorded once. The sequenced material came from peripheral blood or thyroid tissue (not recorded which). All receptors come from an adult man with Graves' hyperthyroidism.

In its sample, this clonotype was seen many times. The chain employs TRBV7-9 and TRBJ1-2; TRBD1 might be the D (6 bases). The V and J ends lost 5 bases and 5 bases respectively, with 15 bases between them. The CDR3 extends over 14 amino acids. Germline CDR1 SEHNR, CDR2 FQNEAQ (reference sequence). The CDR3 bases are TGTGCCAGCAGCGTGGTTGGGGGCGCGTATGGCTACACCTTC. Its protein product is CASSVVGGAYGYTF.

This clonotype came up many times. This rearrangement joins TRBV20-1 to TRBJ2-5, with D perhaps TRBD1 (6 bases). This CDR3 has 14 amino acids. Trimming pared 0 bases from V and 1 base from J, leaving 9 bases between. The V gene's germline CDR1 is DFQATT and CDR2 SNEGSKA (reference sequence). The CDR3 protein is CSARDGRGQETQYF. Written as DNA, the CDR3 is TGCAGTGCTAGAGACGGCAGGGGCCAAGAGACCCAGTACTTC.

This sequence joins TRBV7-2 and TRBJ2-2, with D possibly TRBD2 on 6 matching bases. Trimming removed 5 bases from V and 3 bases from J, with 10 bases in between. The germline V gene has CDR1 SGHTA and CDR2 FQGNSA. The CDR3 consists of 14 residues. In DNA form, the CDR3 reads TGTGCCAGCAGCCCTACTAGCTACACCGGGGAGCTGTTTTTT. This sequence encodes CASSPTSYTGELFF. Combining the CDR3 with reference TRBV7-2 and TRBJ2-2 gives the whole variable domain GAGVSQSPSNKVTEKGKDVELRCDPISGHTALYWYRQSLGQGLEFLIYFQGNSAPDKSGLPSDRFSAERTGGSVSTLTIQRTQQEDSAVYLCASSPTSYTGELFFGEGSRLTVL.

Many counts were recorded for this clonotype. The chain combines TRBV14 with TRBJ2-5; TRBD2 aligns across 8 bases. This CDR3 comprises 13 residues. Per the germline V gene, CDR1 is SGHDN and CDR2 is FVKESK. Trimming at V came to 8 bases and at J to 3 bases, leaving 5 bases not matched to a gene. This chain's CDR3 is CASGGLGEETQYF. The CDR3 nucleotides are TGTGCCAGCGGGGGACTAGGAGAAGAGACCCAGTACTTC.

This clonotype has at least ten counts. This chain joins TRBV12-3 or TRBV12-4 and TRBJ1-2, with unresolved D. V shed 6 bases and J shed 4 bases, with 12 bases lying between them. The CDR3 runs 13 residues. Written as DNA, the CDR3 is TGTGCCAGCAGACCTGGGAGTCCCTATGGCTACACCTTC. Translation gives CASRPGSPYGYTF.

This clonotype was recorded many times. The rearrangement links TRBV20-1 to TRBJ1-1, with D tentatively TRBD1 (5 bases). The CDR3 length is 10 residues. Germline V CDR1 and CDR2: DFQATT, SNEGSKA (reference sequence). With 3 bases removed from V and 9 bases from J, the gap between germline ends came to 8 bases. The CDR3 DNA is TGCAGTGCTAGGGGGGGGAAAGCTTTCTTT. It codes for CSARGGKAFF.

A word on this clonotype: A read error is possible here, since a much larger clone lies one base away. The chain has TRBV20-1 and TRBJ1-5; D gene unclear. This CDR3 has 13 amino acids. Germline V CDR1 and CDR2: DFQATT, SNEGSKA (reference sequence). Between the trimmed V and J ends, which lost 3 bases and 6 bases, there was a span of 12 bases. Here the CDR3 DNA reads TGCAGTGCTAGTAGAGGGCTTGTTCAGCCCCAGCATTTT. This sequence encodes CSASRGLVQPQHF.

The J gene is TRBJ2-7, the V gene TRBV25-1, with 7 nucleotides matching TRBD2. The length of the CDR3 is 17 residues. Per the germline V gene, CDR1 is MGHDK and CDR2 is SYGVNS. Trimming cost V 5 bases and J 2 bases; bases outside gene matches: 15. The CDR3 region is CASSFRQPTSRAYEQYF. CDR3 in DNA: TGTGCCAGCAGTTTTCGGCAGCCGACTAGCAGGGCCTACGAGCAGTACTTC.

Many counts were recorded for this clonotype. The chain combines TRBV10-3 with TRBJ2-5, with 11 nucleotides matching TRBD2. V lost 4 bases to trimming and J lost 5 bases; unmatched junction nucleotides: 3. This CDR3 comprises 14 residues. Germline CDR1 reads ENHRY; CDR2 reads SYGVKD. CDR3 loop: CAISGGLAAETQYF. The CDR3, as DNA: TGTGCCATCAGTGGGGGACTAGCGGCCGAGACCCAGTACTTC.

This clonotype was seen repeatedly, ten times or more. The chain joins TRBV5-4 to TRBJ2-6; no clear D gene. CDR1 and CDR2 from the germline V gene are SGHNT and YYREEE (reference sequence). The CDR3 loop spans 15 amino acids. V was pared by 4 bases and J by 0 bases, with 8 bases between. DNA of the CDR3: TGTGCCAGCAGCCTGTACGTCTCTGGGGCCAACGTCCTGACTTTC. Amino acids: CASSLYVSGANVLTF.

The CDR3 region is CSTRDTNTGELFF. Written as DNA, the CDR3 is TGCAGCACCCGGGACACCAACACCGGGGAGCTGTTTTTT. This chain uses TRBV29-1 with TRBJ2-2, with D tentatively TRBD1 (6 bases). The CDR3 has 13 residues. Germline V gene lookup returns CDR1 SQVTM and CDR2 ANQGSEA. Trimming stripped 8 bases from V and 2 bases from J, with 12 bases between.

As for this clonotype: Because the CDR3 is missing its conserved closing phenylalanine or tryptophan, this is likely a read error. The limits of the CDR3 on the DNA are not certain, so only TCRdb's listed CDR3 is given. This chain links TRBV20-1 with TRBJ2-5; the table assigns TRBD2, which was not confirmed against the DNA. The CDR3 is 11 amino acids in total, end residues counted. Germline CDR1 is DFQATT and CDR2 is SNEGSKA (reference sequence). CDR3 amino acids: CSASVAGPPPL.

The chain joins TRBV3-1 to TRBJ1-5; D is perhaps TRBD1 (5 bases). Germline-derived CDR1 and CDR2 are LGHDT and YNNKEL (reference sequence). CDR3 length equals 15 residues. V lost 5 bases and J lost 5, with 16 bases in between. As DNA, the CDR3 is TGTGCCAGCAGCTCCCATGGAGGGGTGGATCAGCCCCAGCATTTT. Amino acid sequence: CASSSHGGVDQPQHF. Drawing the rest from reference TRBV3-1 and TRBJ1-5, the complete variable domain is DTAVSQTPKYLVTQMGNDKSIKCEQNLGHDTMYWYKQDSKKFLKIMFSYNNKELIINETVPNRFSPKSPDKAHLNLHINSLELGDSAVYFCASSSHGGVDQPQHFGDGTRLSIL.

A few counts support this clonotype. The chain combines TRBV29-1 with TRBJ1-2; weak D call: TRBD1 (5 bases). This CDR3 has 13 residues. Germline V lookup: CDR1 SQVTM, CDR2 ANQGSEA. V was trimmed by 0 bases and J by 4 bases, leaving 9 bases between them. DNA of the CDR3: TGCAGCGTTGAAGATCGGGGGGTCTATGGCTACACCTTC. Protein: CSVEDRGVYGYTF.

The chain couples TRBV4-3 to TRBJ1-1, with D unresolved. Trimming removed 1 base from V and 1 base from J, with 10 bases in between. This CDR3 has 15 residues. In germline, CDR1 is LGHNA, CDR2 YSLEER. CDR3 residues: CASSQVRGENTEAFF. In nucleotides, the CDR3 is TGCGCCAGCAGCCAAGTGAGAGGAGAGAACACTGAAGCTTTCTTT.